Given below is one T cell receptor (beta chain) in context. Germline values: CDR1 SGHRS, CDR2 YFSETQ. The length of the CDR3 is 19 residues. With 0 bases clipped from V and 1 base from J, the junction kept 10 bases outside the gene matches. TCRdb's copy holds only in-frame clones and misses some; the assay was immunoSEQ multiplex PCR. The repertoire consists of over a million clones, with around 97% occurring once and the leading ten covering 1% to 1.5%. These data come from a study of shared clonotypes between healthy human individuals. The sample was naive CD4+ T cells sorted from blood. The subset here: CD45RA+ positively selected. The genes are TRBV5-1 and TRBJ2-3; 11 bases agree with TRBD2. This TCR derives from a man in his thirties or forties in good health. The CDR3 sequence is CASSLDRRLAGTGTDTQYF. The CDR3 nucleotides are TGCGCCAGCAGCTTGGATCGAAGACTAGCGGGAACCGGCACAGATACGCAGTATTTT.